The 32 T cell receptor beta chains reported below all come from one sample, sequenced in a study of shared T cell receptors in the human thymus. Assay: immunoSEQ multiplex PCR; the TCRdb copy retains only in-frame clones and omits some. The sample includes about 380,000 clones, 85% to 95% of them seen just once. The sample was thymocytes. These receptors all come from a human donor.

The DNA for the CDR3 is TGTGCCAGCATCGGGTACCGGGACAGGCCTTACGAGCAGTACTTC. Protein: CASIGYRDRPYEQYF. The chain couples TRBV6-5 to TRBJ2-7; 8 nucleotides match TRBD1. CDR1 and CDR2 (germline): MNHEY, SVGAGI. Unmatched junction bases numbered 12, after V lost 7 bases and J lost 4 bases. This CDR3 has 15 amino acids.

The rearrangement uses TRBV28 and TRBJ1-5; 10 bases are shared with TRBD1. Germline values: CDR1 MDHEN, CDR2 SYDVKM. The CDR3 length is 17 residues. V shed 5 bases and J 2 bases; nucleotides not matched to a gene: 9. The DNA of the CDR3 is TGTGCCAGCAGTACGGGGACAGGGGTTTATCGCAATCAGCCCCAGCATTTT. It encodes CASSTGTGVYRNQPQHF.

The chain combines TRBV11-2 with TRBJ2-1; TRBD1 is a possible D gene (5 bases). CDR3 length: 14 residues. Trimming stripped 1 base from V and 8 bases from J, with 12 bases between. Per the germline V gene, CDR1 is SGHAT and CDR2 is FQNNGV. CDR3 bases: TGTGCCAGCAGCTTAGGCAGGGTACGGGATGAGCAGTTCTTC. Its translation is CASSLGRVRDEQFF.

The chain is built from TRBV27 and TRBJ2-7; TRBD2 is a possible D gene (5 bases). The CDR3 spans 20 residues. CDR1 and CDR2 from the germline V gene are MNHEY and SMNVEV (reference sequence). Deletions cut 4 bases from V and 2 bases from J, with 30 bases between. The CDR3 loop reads CASSCCIGRKWENCPYEQYF. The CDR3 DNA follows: TGTGCCAGCAGTTGCTGTATAGGGCGGAAGTGGGAGAATTGTCCCTACGAGCAGTACTTC.

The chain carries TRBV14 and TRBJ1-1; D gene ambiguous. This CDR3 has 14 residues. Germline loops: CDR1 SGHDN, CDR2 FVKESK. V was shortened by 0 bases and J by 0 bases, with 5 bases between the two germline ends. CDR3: CASSQDQMNTEAFF. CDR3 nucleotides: TGTGCCAGCAGCCAAGATCAGATGAACACTGAAGCTTTCTTT.

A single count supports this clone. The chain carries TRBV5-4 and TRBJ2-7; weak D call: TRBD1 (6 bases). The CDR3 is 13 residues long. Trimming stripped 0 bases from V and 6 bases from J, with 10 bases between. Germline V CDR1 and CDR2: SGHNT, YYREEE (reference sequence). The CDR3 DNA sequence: TGTGCCAGCAGCTTGGACAGGGTCGGCGAGCAGTACTTC. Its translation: CASSLDRVGEQYF.

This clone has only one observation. The CDR3 region is CASSGALAGVGGEQFF. For the CDR3, the DNA is TGTGCCAGCAGCGGGGCCCTAGCGGGAGTAGGGGGTGAGCAGTTCTTC. The chain employs TRBV9 and TRBJ2-1; TRBD2 aligns across 10 bases. Germline V gene sequence: CDR1 SGDLS, CDR2 YYNGEE. CDR3 length: 16 residues. The junction had 12 bases not matched to a gene; V was cut back by 3 bases and J by 9 bases. Full variable domain (remainder filled in from reference TRBV9 and TRBJ2-1): DSGVTQTPKHLITATGQRVTLRCSPRSGDLSVYWYQQSLDQGLQFLIQYYNGEERAKGNILERFSAQQFPDLHSELNLSSLELGDSALYFCASSGALAGVGGEQFFGPGTRLTVL.

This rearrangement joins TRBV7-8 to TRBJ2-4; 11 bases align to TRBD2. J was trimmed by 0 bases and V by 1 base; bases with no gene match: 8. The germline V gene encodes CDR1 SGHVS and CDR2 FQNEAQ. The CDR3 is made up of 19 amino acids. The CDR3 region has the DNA TGTGCCAGCAGCTTAGATGGGGTAGCGGGAGGGCTAGCCAAAAACATTCAGTACTTC. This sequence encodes CASSLDGVAGGLAKNIQYF.

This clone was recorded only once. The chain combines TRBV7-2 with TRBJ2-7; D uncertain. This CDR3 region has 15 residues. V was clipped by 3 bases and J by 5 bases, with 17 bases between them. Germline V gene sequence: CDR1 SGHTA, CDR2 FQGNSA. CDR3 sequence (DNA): TGTGCCAGCAGCTTTTGTCTTCCAGGATGCGACGAGCAGTACTTC. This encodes CASSFCLPGCDEQYF.

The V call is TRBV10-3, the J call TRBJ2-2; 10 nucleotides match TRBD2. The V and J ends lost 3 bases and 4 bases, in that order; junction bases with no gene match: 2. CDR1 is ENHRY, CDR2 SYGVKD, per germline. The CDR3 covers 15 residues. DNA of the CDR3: TGTGCCATCAGTGAATCTAGCGGGAGCACCGGGGAGCTGTTTTTT. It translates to CAISESSGSTGELFF.

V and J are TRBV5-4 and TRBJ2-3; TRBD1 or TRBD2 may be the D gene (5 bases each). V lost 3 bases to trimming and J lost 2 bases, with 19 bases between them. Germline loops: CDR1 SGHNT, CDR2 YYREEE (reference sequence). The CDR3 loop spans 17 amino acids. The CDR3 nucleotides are TGTGCCAGCAGCTCCTTTGGTGGGGCGGACTCCACAGATACGCAGTATTTT. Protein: CASSSFGGADSTDTQYF.

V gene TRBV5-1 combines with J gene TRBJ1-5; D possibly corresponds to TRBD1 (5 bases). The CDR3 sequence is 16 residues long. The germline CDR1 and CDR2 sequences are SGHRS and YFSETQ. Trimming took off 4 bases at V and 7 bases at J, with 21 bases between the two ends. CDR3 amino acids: CASSPREGGGRQPQHF. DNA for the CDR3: TGCGCCAGCAGCCCCAGGGAGGGAGGAGGTAGGCAGCCCCAGCATTTT. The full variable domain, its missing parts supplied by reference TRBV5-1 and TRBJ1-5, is KAGVTQTPRYLIKTRGQQVTLSCSPISGHRSVSWYQQTPGQGLQFLFEYFSETQRNKGNFPGRFSGRQFSNSRSEMNVSTLELGDSALYLCASSPREGGGRQPQHFGDGTRLSIL.

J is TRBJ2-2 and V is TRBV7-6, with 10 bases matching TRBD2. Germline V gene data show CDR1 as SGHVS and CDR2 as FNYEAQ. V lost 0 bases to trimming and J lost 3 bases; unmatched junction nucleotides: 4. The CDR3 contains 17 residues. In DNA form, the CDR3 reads TGTGCCAGCAGCTTAGCGCAAAGCGGGAGGGACACCGGGGAGCTGTTTTTT. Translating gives CASSLAQSGRDTGELFF.

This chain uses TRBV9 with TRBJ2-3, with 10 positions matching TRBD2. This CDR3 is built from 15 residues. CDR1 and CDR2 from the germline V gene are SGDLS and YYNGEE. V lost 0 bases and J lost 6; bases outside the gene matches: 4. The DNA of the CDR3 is TGTGCCAGCAGCGTAGCTAGCGGGAGTTACGATACGCAGTATTTT. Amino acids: CASSVASGSYDTQYF. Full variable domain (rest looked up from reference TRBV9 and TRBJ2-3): DSGVTQTPKHLITATGQRVTLRCSPRSGDLSVYWYQQSLDQGLQFLIQYYNGEERAKGNILERFSAQQFPDLHSELNLSSLELGDSALYFCASSVASGSYDTQYFGPGTRLTVL.

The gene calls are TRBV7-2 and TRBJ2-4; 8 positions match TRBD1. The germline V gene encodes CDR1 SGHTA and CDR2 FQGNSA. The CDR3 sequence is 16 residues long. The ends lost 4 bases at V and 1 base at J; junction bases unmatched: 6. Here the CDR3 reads CASSSNRGWAKNIQYF. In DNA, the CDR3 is TGTGCCAGCAGCTCAAACAGGGGGTGGGCCAAAAACATTCAGTACTTC.

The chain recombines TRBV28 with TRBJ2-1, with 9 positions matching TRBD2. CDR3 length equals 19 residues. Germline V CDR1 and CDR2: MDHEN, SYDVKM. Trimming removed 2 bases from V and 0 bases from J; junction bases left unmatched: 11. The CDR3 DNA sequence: TGTGCCAGCAGTTTAGGGCCTAGCGGGACCGGTGACTCCTACAATGAGCAGTTCTTC. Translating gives CASSLGPSGTGDSYNEQFF.

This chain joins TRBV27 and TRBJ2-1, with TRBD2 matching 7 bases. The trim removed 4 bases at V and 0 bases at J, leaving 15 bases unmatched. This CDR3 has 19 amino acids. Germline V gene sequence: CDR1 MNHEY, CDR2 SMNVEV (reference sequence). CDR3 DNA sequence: TGTGCCAGCAGTTCCCATCTCTTCACTAGCGCAAGCTCCTACAATGAGCAGTTCTTC. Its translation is CASSSHLFTSASSYNEQFF.

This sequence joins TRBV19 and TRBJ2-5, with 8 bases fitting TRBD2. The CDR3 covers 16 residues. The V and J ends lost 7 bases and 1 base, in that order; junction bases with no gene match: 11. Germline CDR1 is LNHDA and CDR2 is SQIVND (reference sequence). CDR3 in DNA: TGTGCCAGTACCCCCGGGGGGGGAAAAGGCCAAGAGACCCAGTACTTC. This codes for CASTPGGGKGQETQYF.

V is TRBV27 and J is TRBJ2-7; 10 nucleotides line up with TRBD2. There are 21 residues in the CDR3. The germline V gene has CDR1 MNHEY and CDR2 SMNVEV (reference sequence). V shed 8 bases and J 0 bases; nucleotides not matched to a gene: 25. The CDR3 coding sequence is TGTGCCAGCTCCCCTTACCGGTTCCGGGCTAGCGGGAGTTCAAGCTCCTACGAGCAGTACTTC. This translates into CASSPYRFRASGSSSSYEQYF.

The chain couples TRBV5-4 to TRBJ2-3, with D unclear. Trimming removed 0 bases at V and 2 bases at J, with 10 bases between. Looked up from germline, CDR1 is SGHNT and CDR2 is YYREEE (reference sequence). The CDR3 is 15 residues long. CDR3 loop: CASSLGRRHTDTQYF. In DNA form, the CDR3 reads TGTGCCAGCAGCTTGGGCCGCCGGCACACAGATACGCAGTATTTT. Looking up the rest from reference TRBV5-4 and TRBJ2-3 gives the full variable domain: ETGVTQSPTHLIKTRGQQVTLRCSSQSGHNTVSWYQQALGQGPQFIFQYYREEENGRGNFPPRFSGLQFPNYSSELNVNALELDDSALYLCASSLGRRHTDTQYFGPGTRLTVL.

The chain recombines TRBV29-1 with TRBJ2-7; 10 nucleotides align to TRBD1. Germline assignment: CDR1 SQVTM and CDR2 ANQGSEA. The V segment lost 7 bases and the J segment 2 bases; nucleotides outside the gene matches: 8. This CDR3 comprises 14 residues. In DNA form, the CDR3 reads TGCAGCGCAAAGGACAGGGGGGCTACCTACGAGCAGTACTTC. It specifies CSAKDRGATYEQYF.

The CDR3 protein is CASSDALAHYEQYF. In nucleotides, the CDR3 is TGTGCCAGCAGTGATGCGCTAGCCCACTACGAGCAGTACTTC. V usage is TRBV2 and J usage is TRBJ2-7; tentative D call: TRBD2 (5 bases). CDR1 is SNHLY, CDR2 FYNNEI, per germline. V shed 3 bases and J shed 3 bases, with 12 bases lying between them. The CDR3 contains 14 residues.

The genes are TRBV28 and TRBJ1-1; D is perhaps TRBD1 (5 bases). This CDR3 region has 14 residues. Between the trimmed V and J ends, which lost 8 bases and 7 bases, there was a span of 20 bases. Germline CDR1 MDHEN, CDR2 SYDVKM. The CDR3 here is CASGGEFGLGEAFF. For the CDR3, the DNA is TGTGCCAGCGGGGGAGAGTTCGGTTTGGGTGAAGCTTTCTTT. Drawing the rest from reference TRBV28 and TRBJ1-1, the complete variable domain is DVKVTQSSRYLVKRTGEKVFLECVQDMDHENMFWYRQDPGLGLRLIYFSYDVKMKEKGDIPEGYSVSREKKERFSLILESASTNQTSMYLCASGGEFGLGEAFFGQGTRLTVV.

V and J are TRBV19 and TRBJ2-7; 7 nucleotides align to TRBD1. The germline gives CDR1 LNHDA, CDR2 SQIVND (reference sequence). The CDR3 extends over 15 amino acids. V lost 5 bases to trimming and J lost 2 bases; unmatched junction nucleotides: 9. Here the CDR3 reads CASSGRGRLAYEQYF. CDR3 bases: TGTGCCAGTAGTGGAAGGGGGCGCCTAGCCTACGAGCAGTACTTC. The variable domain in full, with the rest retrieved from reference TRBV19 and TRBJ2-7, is DGGITQSPKYLFRKEGQNVTLSCEQNLNHDAMYWYRQDPGQGLRLIYYSQIVNDFQKGDIAEGYSVSREKKESFPLTVTSAQKNPTAFYLCASSGRGRLAYEQYFGPGTRLTVT.

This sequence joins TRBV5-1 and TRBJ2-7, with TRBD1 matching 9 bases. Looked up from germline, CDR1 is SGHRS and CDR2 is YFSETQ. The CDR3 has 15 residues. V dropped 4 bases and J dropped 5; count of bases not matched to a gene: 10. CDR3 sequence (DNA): TGCGCCAGCAGCCGAACAGGGGGCGCGAGCAACGAGCAGTACTTC. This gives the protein CASSRTGGASNEQYF.

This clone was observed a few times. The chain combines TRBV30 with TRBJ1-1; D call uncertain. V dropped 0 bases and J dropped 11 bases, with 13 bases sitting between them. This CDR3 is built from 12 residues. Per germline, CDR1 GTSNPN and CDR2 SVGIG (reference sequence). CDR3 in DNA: TGTGCCTGGAGTGTATCCCATTGGCGGGCTTTCTTT. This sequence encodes CAWSVSHWRAFF.

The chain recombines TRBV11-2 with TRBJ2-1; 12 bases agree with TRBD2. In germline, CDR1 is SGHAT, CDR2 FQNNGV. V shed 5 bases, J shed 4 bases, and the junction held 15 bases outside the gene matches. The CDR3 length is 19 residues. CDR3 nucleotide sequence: TGTGCCAGCAGCAATTCCCGGCCCCCGGGGACTAGCGGGTACAATGAGCAGTTCTTC. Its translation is CASSNSRPPGTSGYNEQFF.

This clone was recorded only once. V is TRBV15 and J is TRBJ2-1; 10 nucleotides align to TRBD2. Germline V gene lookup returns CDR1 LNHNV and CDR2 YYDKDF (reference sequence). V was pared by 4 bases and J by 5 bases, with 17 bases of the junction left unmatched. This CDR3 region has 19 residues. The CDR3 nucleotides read TGTGCCACCAGCAAGCGAGGGACTAGCGTCTTTAGGAGTGACAATGAGCAGTTCTTC. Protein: CATSKRGTSVFRSDNEQFF.

The CDR3 region has the DNA TGCAGCGTTGCTAGCGGCACAGATACGCAGTATTTT. Translated: CSVASGTDTQYF. The gene calls are TRBV29-1 and TRBJ2-3, with a weak D call TRBD2 (6 bases). Germline V lookup: CDR1 SQVTM, CDR2 ANQGSEA. The CDR3 is made up of 12 amino acids. Deletions cut 4 bases from V and 1 base from J, with 6 bases between.

CDR3 DNA: TGTGCCAGCAGCAAAAGAGCGGGCAGCTCCTACAATGAGCAGTTCTTC. It translates to CASSKRAGSSYNEQFF. The rearrangement uses TRBV9 and TRBJ2-1; D is perhaps TRBD2 (6 bases). CDR1 is SGDLS, CDR2 YYNGEE, per germline. The CDR3 runs 16 residues. The V gene lost 4 bases and the J gene lost 0 bases, with 14 bases spanning the gap.

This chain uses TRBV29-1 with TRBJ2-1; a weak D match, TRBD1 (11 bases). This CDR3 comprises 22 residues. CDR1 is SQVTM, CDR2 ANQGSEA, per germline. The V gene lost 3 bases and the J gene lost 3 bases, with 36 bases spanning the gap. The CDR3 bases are TGCAGCGTTGAGTTCCCGGACAGGGGGCGCCTAGCGGGAGTCGGAGTCTACAATGAGCAGTTCTTC. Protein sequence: CSVEFPDRGRLAGVGVYNEQFF.

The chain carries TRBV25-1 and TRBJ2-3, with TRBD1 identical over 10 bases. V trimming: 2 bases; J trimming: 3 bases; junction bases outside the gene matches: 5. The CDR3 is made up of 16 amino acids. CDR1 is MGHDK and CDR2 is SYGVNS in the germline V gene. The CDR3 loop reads CASSEPRDRGTDTQYF. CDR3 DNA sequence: TGTGCCAGCAGTGAACCCCGGGACAGGGGAACAGATACGCAGTATTTT.